This T cell receptor beta chain emerged from a study of T-cell memory formation after mild COVID-19. This clonotype occurred a few times. Its target is unknown. CDR1 and CDR2 from the germline V gene are SGHTA and FQGNSA. The CDR3 loop spans 18 amino acids. The J segment lost 3 bases and the V segment lost 5 bases, leaving 11 bases of the junction unmatched. Study results and limitations: Shrinking CD4+ clones were chiefly CM and EM; CD8+ ones were chiefly EMRA.

TCRdb ran MiXCR on the 5' RACE reads and lists one entry per CDR3 protein. The sample lists a few hundred thousand distinct CDR3 sequences, about a sixth occurring once. This receptor was obtained from a man between 18 and 35 years old who had mild COVID-19 (a few samples of this study predate the infection). Cell type and time point are not known. V gene TRBV7-2 combines with J gene TRBJ2-3; 13 bases map to TRBD2. Sequenced input: PBMCs or a T cell subset sorted from them (not recorded which). CDR3 sequence reads: CASSPPTTSGGSTDTQYF. The DNA for the CDR3 is TGTGCCAGCAGCCCGCCCACGACTAGCGGGGGGTCGACAGATACGCAGTATTTT.